This TCR beta chain is drawn from a study of blood T cells in healthy people across ages. Next came a second PCR, run for about 7 to 12 cycles, which used a sample-barcoded 5' primer along with a J-beta primer mix. TCRdb re-derived calls from the 5' RACE reads in MiXCR, one entry per CDR3 protein. Of approximately 780,000 distinct CDR3 sequences in the sample, roughly 24% are singletons; the top ten hold 3%. The V and J ends lost 0 bases and 2 bases respectively, with 11 bases between them. CDR3 length equals 14 residues. The germline V gene has CDR1 SQVTM and CDR2 ANQGSEA. In addition, the sample was reused for a study of T cells of mothers and their children.

The sample comprised blood. The V call is TRBV29-1, the J call TRBJ2-7, with a tentative D call TRBD2 (5 bases). The TCR was taken from a boy aged 5-17 years in good health. Here the CDR3 reads CSVEEGWEPYEQYF. In DNA, the CDR3 is TGCAGCGTTGAAGAGGGGTGGGAGCCCTACGAGCAGTACTTC.